These 9 T cell receptor beta chains originate from one sample sequenced in a study of blood T cell repertoires in COVID-19. Assay used: immunoSEQ multiplex PCR; TCRdb lists only in-frame clones, some missing. The data show 200,000 to 250,000 clones, 80% to 90% seen once. Specimen: peripheral blood. The receptors here all came from a woman of 80 years or more with active or convalescent COVID-19.

The CDR3 DNA reads TGTGCCAGCAGTATACGACAGGGGAGCGAGCAGTACTTC. This translates into CASSIRQGSEQYF. This chain links TRBV6-2 or TRBV6-3 with TRBJ2-7, with 8 bases aligning to TRBD1. The V segment lost 5 bases and the J segment 6 bases; nucleotides outside the gene matches: 6. CDR1 is MNHEY and CDR2 is SVGEGT in the germline V gene. CDR3 length: 13 amino acids.

The rearrangement joins TRBV4-2 to TRBJ1-2, with D possibly being TRBD1 (5 bases). This CDR3 spans 15 amino acids. Germline V CDR1 and CDR2: LGHNA, YNFKEQ. V shed 1 base and J shed 3 bases, with 12 bases lying between them. CDR3 in amino acids: CASSQVPGGDYGYTF. The DNA for the CDR3 is TGTGCCAGCAGCCAAGTCCCTGGAGGGGACTATGGCTACACCTTC.

The chain joins TRBV5-1 to TRBJ2-7; D might be TRBD2 (5 bases). Trimming shortened V by 0 bases and J by 2 bases, and 9 bases separated the two germline ends. Per the germline V gene, CDR1 is SGHRS and CDR2 is YFSETQ. This CDR3 region has 14 residues. CDR3 DNA: TGCGCCAGCAGCTTGGGGACTCTGACCTACGAGCAGTACTTC. It translates to CASSLGTLTYEQYF.

In its sample, this clone was seen a few times. V gene TRBV11-2 combines with J gene TRBJ2-2, with no clear D. Germline values: CDR1 SGHAT, CDR2 FQNNGV. The CDR3 length is 14 residues. Deletions cut 5 bases from V and 0 bases from J, with 7 bases between. The CDR3 loop is CASSHRSNTGELFF. In DNA, the CDR3 is TGTGCCAGCAGCCATAGATCGAACACCGGGGAGCTGTTTTTT.

The genes are TRBV6-5 and TRBJ2-3, with D maybe TRBD2 (5 bases). This CDR3 has 15 amino acids. Germline CDR1 reads MNHEY; CDR2 reads SVGAGI. The ends were cut back, 5 bases at V and 2 bases at J, with 14 bases in the middle. The CDR3 spells CASSPVGVPTDTQYF. The CDR3 region has the DNA TGTGCCAGCAGTCCTGTCGGGGTCCCCACAGATACGCAGTATTTT.

The DNA for the CDR3 is TGTGCCAGCAGCCAAGCTGGCACCCACGAGCAGTACTTC. This codes for CASSQAGTHEQYF. The chain uses TRBV14 and TRBJ2-7; D call uncertain. The CDR3 runs 13 residues. The germline V gene has CDR1 SGHDN and CDR2 FVKESK. V was clipped by 1 base and J by 5 bases, with 9 bases between them.

This chain connects TRBV27 to TRBJ1-5; no clear D gene. Per the germline V gene, CDR1 is MNHEY and CDR2 is SMNVEV (reference sequence). The CDR3 has 18 amino acids. V dropped 3 bases and J dropped 0 bases, with 18 bases sitting between them. The CDR3 reads CASSFRGYEGYSNQPQHF. The CDR3 region has the DNA TGTGCCAGCAGTTTCCGAGGTTACGAGGGTTATAGCAATCAGCCCCAGCATTTT.

V is TRBV24-1 and J is TRBJ2-1, with 9 bases identical to TRBD2. This CDR3 is 16 amino acids long. The ends lost 3 bases at V and 5 bases at J; junction bases unmatched: 7. Germline V CDR1 and CDR2: KGHDR, SFDVKD. CDR3 in amino acids: CATSDPGTSSDNEQFF. The DNA for the CDR3 is TGTGCCACCAGTGATCCTGGGACTAGCAGTGACAATGAGCAGTTCTTC.

The chain is built from TRBV4-1 and TRBJ2-1, with TRBD2 matching 7 bases. With 0 bases clipped from V and 5 bases from J, the junction kept 7 bases outside the gene matches. The CDR3 totals 16 residues. Germline CDR1 and CDR2: MGHRA and YSYEKL. The DNA of the CDR3 is TGCGCCAGCAGCCAAGAACGACTAGCAACCAACAATGAGCAGTTCTTC. It encodes CASSQERLATNNEQFF.